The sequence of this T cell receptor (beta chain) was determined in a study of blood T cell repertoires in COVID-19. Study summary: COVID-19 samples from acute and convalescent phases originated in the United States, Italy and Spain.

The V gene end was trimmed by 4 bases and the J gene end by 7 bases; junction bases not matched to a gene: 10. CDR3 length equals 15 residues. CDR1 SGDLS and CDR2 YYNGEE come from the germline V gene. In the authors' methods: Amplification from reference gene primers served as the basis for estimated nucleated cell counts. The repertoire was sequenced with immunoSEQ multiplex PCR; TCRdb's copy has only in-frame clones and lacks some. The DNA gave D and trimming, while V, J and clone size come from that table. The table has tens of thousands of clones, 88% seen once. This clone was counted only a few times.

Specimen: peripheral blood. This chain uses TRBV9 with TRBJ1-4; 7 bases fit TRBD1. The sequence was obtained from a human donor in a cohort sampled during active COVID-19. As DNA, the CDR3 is TGTGCCAGCAGCCCGATACAGGGGCGGGGTGAAAAACTGTTTTTT. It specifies CASSPIQGRGEKLFF.